The 20 T cell receptor beta chains reported below all come from one sample, sequenced in a study of cytotoxic CD8 clonotypes in ibrutinib-treated CLL. Sequencing was performed with immunoSEQ multiplex PCR; in TCRdb, only in-frame clones are kept and a portion is missing. This repertoire shows about 130,000 clones, 80% to 90% found once; its top ten account for roughly 1.9%. The starting material was PBMCs, obtained after 24 months of ibrutinib treatment. These receptors were taken from a human donor with chronic lymphocytic leukemia.

The chain has TRBV28 and TRBJ2-7; 7 bases are shared with TRBD1. This CDR3 contains 15 residues. Per the germline V gene, CDR1 is MDHEN and CDR2 is SYDVKM. V lost 2 bases, J lost 2 bases, and 6 bases stayed unmatched. CDR3 nucleotide sequence: TGTGCCAGCAGTTTAGTAGGGGGCCCAACCTACGAGCAGTACTTC. Its translation: CASSLVGGPTYEQYF.

The rearrangement links TRBV27 to TRBJ2-7; 10 bases match TRBD1. The CDR3 is made up of 13 amino acids. The J segment lost 7 bases and the V segment lost 2 bases, leaving 2 bases of the junction unmatched. CDR1 MNHEY and CDR2 SMNVEV come from the germline V gene (reference sequence). The DNA for the CDR3 is TGTGCCAGCAGTTTAGACAGGGGGCATGAGCAGTACTTC. Translated, it gives CASSLDRGHEQYF.

This clone showed up just a few times. This sample includes further DNA sequences coding for the same CDR3. The chain uses TRBV7-3 and TRBJ1-3; possibly TRBD1 for D (5 bases). The CDR3 is 15 amino acids. Trimming removed 0 bases from V and 2 bases from J, with 8 bases in between. CDR1 is SGHTA, CDR2 FQGTGA, per germline. The DNA for the CDR3 is TGTGCCAGCAGCTTAACAGGGGCTCCTGGAAACACCATATATTTT. It translates to CASSLTGAPGNTIYF. Drawing the rest from reference TRBV7-3 and TRBJ1-3, the complete variable domain is GAGVSQTPSNKVTEKGKYVELRCDPISGHTALYWYRQSLGQGPEFLIYFQGTGAADDSGLPNDRFFAVRPEGSVSTLKIQRTERGDSAVYLCASSLTGAPGNTIYFGEGSWLTVV.

V gene TRBV2 combines with J gene TRBJ2-2, with 7 nucleotides matching TRBD2. V lost 6 bases to trimming and J lost 7 bases; unmatched junction nucleotides: 11. Germline V gene data show CDR1 as SNHLY and CDR2 as FYNNEI. The CDR3 runs to 15 residues. The CDR3 DNA follows: TGTGCCAGCAGCCCCCAGACCGGGGGGTACGGGGAGCTGTTTTTT. This sequence encodes CASSPQTGGYGELFF. The whole variable domain, remainder taken from reference TRBV2 and TRBJ2-2, is EPEVTQTPSHQVTQMGQEVILRCVPISNHLYFYWYRQILGQKVEFLVSFYNNEISEKSEIFDDQFSVERPDGSNFTLKIRSTKLEDSAMYFCASSPQTGGYGELFFGEGSRLTVL.

V usage is TRBV29-1 and J usage is TRBJ1-4; a possible D gene is TRBD1 (6 bases). CDR1 SQVTM and CDR2 ANQGSEA come from the germline V gene. This CDR3 region has 14 residues. V dropped 4 bases and J dropped 8 bases, with 17 bases sitting between them. The CDR3 region has the DNA TGCAGCGTTGCTTTCGGGGGCGGGCCGGAAAAACTGTTTTTT. Its translation: CSVAFGGGPEKLFF.

This chain links TRBV6-4 with TRBJ2-5; the D call may be TRBD1 or TRBD2 (5 bases each). With 10 bases removed from V and 2 bases from J, the gap between germline ends came to 17 bases. Per the germline V gene, CDR1 is MRHNA and CDR2 is SNTAGT. This CDR3 has 14 residues. The CDR3 is CATFLGEPQETQYF. The CDR3 DNA follows: TGTGCCACCTTCCTGGGGGAGCCACAAGAGACCCAGTACTTC.

This clone has only one observation. The chain couples TRBV15 to TRBJ1-5, with 7 bases identical to TRBD1. The length of the CDR3 is 17 residues. Germline V CDR1 and CDR2: LNHNV, YYDKDF (reference sequence). J was trimmed by 6 bases and V by 0 bases; bases with no gene match: 11. The CDR3: CATSRDRGRGSGQPQHF. The CDR3, as DNA: TGTGCCACCAGCAGAGATCGAGGCAGGGGGTCAGGTCAGCCCCAGCATTTT.

This rearrangement joins TRBV28 to TRBJ2-1; TRBD2 matches 13 bases. Germline V gene data show CDR1 as MDHEN and CDR2 as SYDVKM. The CDR3 is 18 amino acids. Germline trimming cut 7 bases from V and 0 bases from J; bases unmatched to any gene: 9. The CDR3 DNA is TGTGCCAGCAACTCGGGACTAGCGGGGTTTAGCTCCTACAATGAGCAGTTCTTC. This sequence encodes CASNSGLAGFSSYNEQFF.

This clone is a singleton in its sample. The chain uses TRBV19 and TRBJ1-2; tentatively, D is TRBD1 (5 bases). The CDR3 sequence is 14 residues long. V lost 5 bases and J 1 base, leaving 11 bases between the germline ends. The germline V gene encodes CDR1 LNHDA and CDR2 SQIVND (reference sequence). CDR3 sequence (DNA): TGTGCCAGTAGTGCCCCACAGGTTAACTATGGCTACACCTTC. Protein: CASSAPQVNYGYTF.

With respect to this clone: The germline gene is not matched at one end of the junction; a read error may be the cause. The rearrangement links TRBV7-7 to TRBJ2-1; the D gene is possibly TRBD2 (5 bases). The CDR3 contains 13 residues. In germline, CDR1 is SSHAT, CDR2 FNYEAQ (reference sequence). CDR3 loop: CASSPTTTGEQFF. The CDR3 nucleotides are TGTGCTAGCAGTCCCACCACCACGGGGGAGCAGTTCTTC.

This clone was counted between two and nine times. The same CDR3 is also encoded by other DNA sequences in this sample. As DNA, the CDR3 is TGTGCCAGCAGCGTTGGTGGGTATGGCTACACCTTC. The encoded protein is CASSVGGYGYTF. The gene calls are TRBV9 and TRBJ1-2; D call uncertain. Trimming shortened V by 2 bases and J by 5 bases, and 7 bases separated the two germline ends. The CDR3 is made up of 12 amino acids. The germline V gene has CDR1 SGDLS and CDR2 YYNGEE. Full variable domain (missing parts from reference TRBV9 and TRBJ1-2): DSGVTQTPKHLITATGQRVTLRCSPRSGDLSVYWYQQSLDQGLQFLIQYYNGEERAKGNILERFSAQQFPDLHSELNLSSLELGDSALYFCASSVGGYGYTFGSGTRLTVV.

J is TRBJ2-2 and V is TRBV7-3; D call uncertain. Germline CDR1 is SGHTA and CDR2 is FQGTGA. The CDR3 is made up of 14 amino acids. Trimming took off 3 bases at V and 5 bases at J, with 10 bases between the two ends. CDR3 in amino acids: CASSLGMTTGELFF. In nucleotides, the CDR3 is TGTGCCAGCAGCTTGGGGATGACGACCGGGGAGCTGTTTTTT.

This clone was counted once. The rearrangement joins TRBV4-2 to TRBJ2-1; 10 bases agree with TRBD2. Trimming cost V 6 bases and J 0 bases; bases outside gene matches: 5. The CDR3 loop spans 16 amino acids. Per the germline V gene, CDR1 is LGHNA and CDR2 is YNFKEQ. The CDR3 reads CASSNSGGSSYNEQFF. The CDR3 DNA sequence: TGTGCCAGCAGTAATAGCGGGGGGAGCTCCTACAATGAGCAGTTCTTC.

The chain is built from TRBV7-9 and TRBJ1-4; 8 positions agree with TRBD1. CDR3 length equals 14 residues. V shed 5 bases and J 8 bases; nucleotides not matched to a gene: 7. Germline CDR1 and CDR2: SEHNR and FQNEAQ (reference sequence). The CDR3 region has the DNA TGTGCCAGCAGCCCGGACAGGGCCGGGGAAAAACTGTTTTTT. Protein sequence: CASSPDRAGEKLFF.

This chain uses TRBV2 with TRBJ2-7, with D tentatively TRBD1 (5 bases). CDR1 SNHLY and CDR2 FYNNEI come from the germline V gene. The CDR3 runs to 13 residues. V lost 4 bases to trimming and J lost 3 bases, with 10 bases between them. CDR3 bases: TGTGCCAGCAGTGGACAGAAAATCTACGAGCAGTACTTC. Amino acid sequence: CASSGQKIYEQYF.

The chain employs TRBV5-6 and TRBJ1-3, with D perhaps TRBD1 (5 bases). The CDR3 covers 15 residues. Per the germline V gene, CDR1 is SGHDT and CDR2 is YYEEEE. Trimming took off 1 base at V and 4 bases at J, with 12 bases between the two ends. CDR3 loop: CASSLRSRDGNTIYF. In DNA, the CDR3 is TGTGCCAGCAGCTTGAGGAGCAGGGACGGAAACACCATATATTTT.

The rearrangement joins TRBV5-6 to TRBJ2-7; 9 nucleotides agree with TRBD1. J lost 0 bases, V lost 4 bases, and 11 bases had no gene match. This CDR3 has 17 residues. CDR1 SGHDT and CDR2 YYEEEE come from the germline V gene. CDR3 nucleotides: TGTGCCAGCAGCACTACCTTGTTGGACAGGGGCTCCTACGAGCAGTACTTC. Amino acid sequence: CASSTTLLDRGSYEQYF.

This rearrangement joins TRBV19 to TRBJ2-2; either TRBD1 or TRBD2 may fit D (5 bases each). This CDR3 spans 15 amino acids. With 7 bases removed from V and 5 bases from J, the gap between germline ends came to 17 bases. Germline V gene data show CDR1 as LNHDA and CDR2 as SQIVND (reference sequence). The CDR3 nucleotides are TGTGCCAGTACCCAAGAGAGGGGTTGGACCGGGGAGCTGTTTTTT. Its translation is CASTQERGWTGELFF.

This clone was detected only a few times. The V gene is TRBV30, the J gene TRBJ1-6; D unresolved. Germline V gives CDR1 GTSNPN, CDR2 SVGIG (reference sequence). There are 12 residues in the CDR3. Trimming stripped 4 bases from V and 10 bases from J, with 11 bases between. The chain's CDR3 is CAWTTPPSPLHF. CDR3 nucleotide sequence: TGTGCCTGGACGACACCTCCGTCACCCCTCCACTTT.

The rearrangement joins TRBV7-9 to TRBJ1-1, with no clear D. CDR1 SEHNR and CDR2 FQNEAQ come from the germline V gene (reference sequence). The CDR3 length is 12 residues. The V end was cut by 3 bases, the J end by 5 bases, with 7 bases between. CDR3 amino acids: CASSFSGTEAFF. The CDR3 bases are TGTGCCAGCAGCTTTTCGGGGACTGAAGCTTTCTTT.